This record covers a single T cell receptor (beta chain). No conserved phenylalanine or tryptophan ends this CDR3, so it is likely a read error. This entry belongs to a study of tumor-infiltrating lymphocytes in primary liver carcinoma. TCR beta cDNA came from around 0.5 ug total RNA, primed with a constant-region primer. Sequencing libraries for TCR beta derived from three nested multiplex PCR rounds that used slightly modified ARM-PCR. Each of the first two PCR rounds ran approximately 10 cycles with TRBV1-TRBV30 forward and C-beta reverse primers. TCRdb reprocessed the multiplex PCR reads via MiXCR and lists one record per CDR3 protein. The sample has 20,000 to 25,000 distinct CDR3 sequences; around three quarters are singletons. This CDR3 is 16 amino acids long. The germline V and J ends were trimmed by 6 bases and 10 bases, with 28 bases remaining between them. The germline gives CDR1 SQVTM, CDR2 ANQGSEA.

Co-extracted RNA and DNA came from 20-30 mg of unsorted bulk tissue. The TCR was taken from a man in his forties with primary liver carcinoma and hepatitis B virus infection. Material: liver tumor tissue from sampling region 1. The subset was: tumor region T1, superior pole. V usage is TRBV29-1 and J usage is TRBJ2-1; D is unresolved. CDR3 amino acids: CSVATPPPWSRQEQFL. Here the CDR3 DNA reads TGCAGCGTCGCTACGCCTCCGCCCTGGTCCCGTCAAGAGCAGTTCCTC.